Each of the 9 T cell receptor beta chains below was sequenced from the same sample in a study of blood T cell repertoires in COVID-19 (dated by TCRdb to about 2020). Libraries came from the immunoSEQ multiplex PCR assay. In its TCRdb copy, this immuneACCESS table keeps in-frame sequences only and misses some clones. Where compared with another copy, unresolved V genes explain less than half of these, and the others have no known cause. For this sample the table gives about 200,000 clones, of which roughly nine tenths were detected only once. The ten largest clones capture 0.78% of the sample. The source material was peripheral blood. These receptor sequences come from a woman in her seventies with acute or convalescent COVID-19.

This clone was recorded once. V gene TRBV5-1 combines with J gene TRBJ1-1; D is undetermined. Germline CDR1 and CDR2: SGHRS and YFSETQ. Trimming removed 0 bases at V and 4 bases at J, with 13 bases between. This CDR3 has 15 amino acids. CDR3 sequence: CASSLESAVGTEAFF. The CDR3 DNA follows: TGCGCCAGCAGCTTGGAGAGCGCGGTGGGCACTGAAGCTTTCTTT.

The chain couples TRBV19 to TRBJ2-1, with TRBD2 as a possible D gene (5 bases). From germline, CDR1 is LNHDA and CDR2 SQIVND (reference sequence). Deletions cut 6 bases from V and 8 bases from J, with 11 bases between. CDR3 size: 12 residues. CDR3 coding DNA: TGTGCCAGTAGCACCAGCGGACATGAGCAGTTCTTC. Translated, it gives CASSTSGHEQFF.

The CDR3: CASGLVLGSSYEQYF. In DNA form, the CDR3 reads TGTGCTAGTGGTTTGGTACTCGGTAGCTCCTACGAGCAGTACTTC. The chain couples TRBV12-5 to TRBJ2-7; D remains unclear. Germline CDR1 reads LGHNT; CDR2 reads FRNRAP. V was pared by 0 bases and J by 0 bases, with 9 bases between. CDR3 length: 15 residues.

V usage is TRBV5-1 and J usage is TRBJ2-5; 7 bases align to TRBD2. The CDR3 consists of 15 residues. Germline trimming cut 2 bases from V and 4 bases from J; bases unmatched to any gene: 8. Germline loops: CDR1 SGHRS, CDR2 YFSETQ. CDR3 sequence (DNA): TGCGCCAGCAGCTTCCAGCTGGGGGGGGGAGAGACCCAGTACTTC. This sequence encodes CASSFQLGGGETQYF.

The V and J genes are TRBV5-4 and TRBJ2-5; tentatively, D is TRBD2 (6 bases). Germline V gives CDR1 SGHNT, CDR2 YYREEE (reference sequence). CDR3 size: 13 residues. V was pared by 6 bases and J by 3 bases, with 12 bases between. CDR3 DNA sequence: TGTGCCAGCACCTCGAGGAGGGAAGAGACCCAGTACTTC. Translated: CASTSRREETQYF.

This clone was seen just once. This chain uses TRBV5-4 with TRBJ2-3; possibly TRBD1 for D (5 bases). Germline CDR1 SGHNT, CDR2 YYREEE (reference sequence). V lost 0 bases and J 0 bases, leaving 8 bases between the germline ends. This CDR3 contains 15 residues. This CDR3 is CASSLAQGSTDTQYF. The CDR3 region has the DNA TGTGCCAGCAGCTTGGCCCAGGGAAGCACAGATACGCAGTATTTT.

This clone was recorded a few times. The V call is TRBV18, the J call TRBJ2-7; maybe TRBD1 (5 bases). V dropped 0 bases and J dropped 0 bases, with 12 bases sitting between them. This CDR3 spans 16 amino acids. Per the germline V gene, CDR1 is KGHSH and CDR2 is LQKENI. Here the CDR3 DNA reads TGTGCCAGCTCACCACCGTGGGGCGAGAGCTCCTACGAGCAGTACTTC. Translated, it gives CASSPPWGESSYEQYF.

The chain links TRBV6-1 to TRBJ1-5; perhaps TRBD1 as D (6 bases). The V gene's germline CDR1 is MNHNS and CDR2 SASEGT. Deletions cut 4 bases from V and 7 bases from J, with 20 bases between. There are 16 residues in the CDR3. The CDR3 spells CASSGLSNREGQPQHF. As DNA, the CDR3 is TGTGCCAGCAGTGGACTTTCGAACAGGGAAGGGCAGCCCCAGCATTTT.

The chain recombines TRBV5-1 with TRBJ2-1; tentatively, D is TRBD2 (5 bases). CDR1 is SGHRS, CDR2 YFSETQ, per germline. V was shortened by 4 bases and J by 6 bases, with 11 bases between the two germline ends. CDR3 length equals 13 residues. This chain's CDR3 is CASSISSPNEQFF. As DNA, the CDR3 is TGCGCCAGCAGCATTTCTAGCCCCAATGAGCAGTTCTTC.